The 9 T cell receptor beta chains below were found in one sample sequenced in a study of blood T cell repertoires in COVID-19. The data were produced by immunoSEQ multiplex PCR, yet TCRdb's version contains in-frame clones alone and is incomplete. The sample carries 12,000 to 15,000 clones, around 89% recorded once. Source material: peripheral blood. The receptors here all came from a human donor in a cohort sampled during active COVID-19.

The chain joins TRBV18 to TRBJ1-1; unclear D gene. Between the trimmed V and J ends, which lost 3 bases and 2 bases, there was a span of 10 bases. Germline assignment: CDR1 KGHSH and CDR2 LQKENI. The CDR3 loop spans 14 amino acids. CDR3 region: CASSPRRDNTEAFF. The CDR3, as DNA: TGTGCCAGCTCACCGAGGAGGGATAACACTGAAGCTTTCTTT.

The chain carries TRBV5-4 and TRBJ1-3; D might be TRBD1 (5 bases). Trimming removed 4 bases from V and 0 bases from J, with 14 bases in between. In germline, CDR1 is SGHNT, CDR2 YYREEE (reference sequence). CDR3 length: 16 amino acids. The CDR3, as DNA: TGTGCCAGCAGCACAGGCCCCACTTACTCTGGAAACACCATATATTTT. Amino acid sequence: CASSTGPTYSGNTIYF.

The J gene is TRBJ1-6, the V gene TRBV9; D call uncertain. The CDR3 runs 12 residues. V was cut by 3 bases and J by 9 bases, with 7 bases left in between. CDR1 SGDLS and CDR2 YYNGEE come from the germline V gene. Here the CDR3 DNA reads TGTGCCAGCAGCGGACAAGGTTCACCCCTCCACTTT. Protein product: CASSGQGSPLHF.

This chain links TRBV5-1 with TRBJ2-7; TRBD1 might be the D (5 bases). The V end lost 4 bases, the J end lost 0 bases, and 14 bases lay between the germline ends. This CDR3 region has 15 residues. From germline, CDR1 is SGHRS and CDR2 YFSETQ. The CDR3 DNA sequence: TGCGCCAGCAGCCCCCTCCAGGGTCGCTCCTACGAGCAGTACTTC. Translated, it gives CASSPLQGRSYEQYF.

The chain links TRBV6-5 to TRBJ1-3, with 7 bases that match TRBD1. This CDR3 is 15 amino acids long. V lost 10 bases to trimming and J lost 2 bases; unmatched junction nucleotides: 11. Per the germline V gene, CDR1 is MNHEY and CDR2 is SVGAGI. The DNA for the CDR3 is TGTGCCACCCGGGACAGTTTTTCTGCTGGAAACACCATATATTTT. Translation: CATRDSFSAGNTIYF.

The chain employs TRBV6-5 and TRBJ1-6, with D perhaps TRBD1 (6 bases). The CDR3 totals 12 residues. V gave up 10 bases and J gave up 7 bases, with 11 bases separating them. Germline assignment: CDR1 MNHEY and CDR2 SVGAGI. The CDR3 region is CAIGQPNSPLHF. As DNA, the CDR3 is TGTGCCATCGGACAGCCCAATTCACCCCTCCACTTT.

This chain uses TRBV21-1 with TRBJ1-2. TRBV21-1 is tagged as a pseudogene. This CDR3 comprises 16 residues. This CDR3 is CASSKDGGQGSYGYTF. In DNA, the CDR3 is TGTGCCAGCAGCAAAGATGGAGGGCAGGGAAGCTATGGCTACACCTTC.

V and J are TRBV3-1 (or the pseudogene TRBV3-2) and TRBJ2-5, with D perhaps matching TRBD1 (5 bases). V was pared by 4 bases and J by 1 base, with 13 bases between. This CDR3 region has 15 residues. Looked up from germline, CDR1 is LGHDT and CDR2 is YNNKEL (reference sequence). The CDR3 reads CASSPPGWVQETQYF. DNA of the CDR3: TGTGCCAGCAGCCCCCCAGGGTGGGTCCAAGAGACCCAGTACTTC.

This chain connects TRBV6-5 to TRBJ2-1, with 12 bases fitting TRBD2. Per germline, CDR1 MNHEY and CDR2 SVGAGI. The CDR3 extends over 15 amino acids. With V trimmed by 6 bases and J by 6 bases, 6 bases remained unmatched. This chain's CDR3 is CASSPTSGRVNEQFF. CDR3 coding DNA: TGTGCCAGCAGCCCGACTAGCGGGAGAGTCAATGAGCAGTTCTTC.